The rows below give T cell receptor beta chains drawn from one sample of a study of cytomegalovirus exposure and HLA in healthy donors. Sequencing used immunoSEQ multiplex PCR; TCRdb keeps in-frame clones, though not all of them. The table shows about 110,000 clones, with approximately 96% occurring only once. Sequenced input: PBMCs. The receptors stem from a woman between 18 and 29 years old in good health and CMV-seronegative. CDR3s include the opening cysteine and the closing phenylalanine or tryptophan. The D gene is left open where the match is weak. Clone sizes are given selectively: once, few, many, or a class where the clone is expanded.

TRBD2	TRBJ2-1	TRBV7-9	.	CASSLPYGAGVTGDEQFF	TGTGCCAGCAGCTTACCCTATGGAGCGGGGGTCACGGGGGATGAGCAGTTCTTC
.	TRBJ1-4	TRBV21-1	.	CASSKGYTGRDEKLFF	TGTGCCAGCAGCAAAGGGTATACAGGGCGGGATGAAAAACTGTTTTTT
.	TRBJ2-2	TRBV5-1	.	CASSKSSRGNSGGELFF	TGCGCCAGCAGCAAATCTAGCAGGGGTAATTCTGGCGGGGAGCTGTTTTTT
.	TRBJ2-3	TRBV11-2	.	CASSLAASWQTDTQYF	TGTGCCAGCAGCTTAGCGGCTAGTTGGCAGACAGATACGCAGTATTTT
TRBD2	TRBJ2-2	TRBV5-4	.	CASSTTGRGTGELFF	TGTGCCAGCAGCACGACGGGGAGGGGCACCGGGGAGCTGTTTTTT
TRBD1	TRBJ2-7	TRBV14	.	CASSPQGAISYEQYF	TGTGCCAGCAGTCCACAGGGGGCGATTTCCTACGAGCAGTACTTC
.	TRBJ2-3	TRBV6-5	.	CASSYVSGRSTDTQYF	TGTGCCAGCAGTTACGTCAGCGGCAGGTCCACAGATACGCAGTATTTT
.	TRBJ1-2	TRBV28	.	CASTFGGSLNYGYTF	TGTGCCAGCACCTTCGGGGGATCGTTAAATTATGGCTACACCTTC
.	TRBJ1-3	TRBV7-9	once	CASSLVRSGNTIYF	TGTGCCAGCAGCTTAGTCAGGTCCGGAAACACCATATATTTT
.	TRBJ1-6	TRBV7-2	.	CASSSARESPLHF	TGTGCCAGCAGCTCCGCGAGGGAGTCACCCCTCCACTTT